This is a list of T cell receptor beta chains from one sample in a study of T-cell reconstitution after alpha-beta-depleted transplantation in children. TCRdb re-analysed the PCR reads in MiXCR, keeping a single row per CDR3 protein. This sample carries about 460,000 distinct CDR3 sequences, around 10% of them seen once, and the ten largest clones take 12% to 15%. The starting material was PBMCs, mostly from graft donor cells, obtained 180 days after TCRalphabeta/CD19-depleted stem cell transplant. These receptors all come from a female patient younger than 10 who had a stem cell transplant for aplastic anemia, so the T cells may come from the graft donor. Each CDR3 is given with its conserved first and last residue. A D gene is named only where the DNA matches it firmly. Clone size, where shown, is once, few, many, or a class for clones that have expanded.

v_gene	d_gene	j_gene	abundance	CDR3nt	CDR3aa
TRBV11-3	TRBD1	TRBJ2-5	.	TGTGCCAGCAGCCAGGGACAGGCGTTCCAAGAGACCCAGTACTTC	CASSQGQAFQETQYF
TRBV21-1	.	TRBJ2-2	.	TGTGCCAGCAGCAGAACCCCTGGGGAGCTGTTTTTT	CASSRTPGELFF
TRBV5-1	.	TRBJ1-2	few	TGCGCCAGCAGTAAGGACGTTAACTATGGCTACACCTTC	CASSKDVNYGYTF
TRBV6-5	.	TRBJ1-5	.	TGTGCCAGCAGTTACCCCGCGGGGGGCGGGAATCAGCCCCAGCATTTT	CASSYPAGGGNQPQHF
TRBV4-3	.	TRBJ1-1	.	TGCGCCAGCAGCTCCCTAAACACCGGGGGTTATTACACTGAAGCTTTCTTT	CASSSLNTGGYYTEAFF
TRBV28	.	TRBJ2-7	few	TGTGCCAGCAGTTCACTCCGGGACTCTCGAGAGCAGTACTTC	CASSSLRDSREQYF
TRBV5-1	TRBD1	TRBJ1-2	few	TGCGCCAGCCGGCGACAGGGGGATGGCTACACCTTC	CASRRQGDGYTF
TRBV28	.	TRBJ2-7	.	TGTGCCAGCAGTCTCACCGGGACGGGGAGGTACGAGCAGTACTTC	CASSLTGTGRYEQYF
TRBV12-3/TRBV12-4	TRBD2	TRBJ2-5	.	TGTGCCAGCGGTGTATTAGCGGGAGGGCCTGTGGCCCAGTACTTC	CASGVLAGGPVAQYF
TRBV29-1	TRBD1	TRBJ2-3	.	TGCAGCGTAGACGACTCGGACAGGGACACGCAGTATTTT	CSVDDSDRDTQYF
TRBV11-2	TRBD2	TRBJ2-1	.	TGTGCCAGCAGCTTGAATAGATTACTTTGGTGGAATAAGCGGGAGTACAATGAGCAGTTCTTC	CASSLNRLLWWNKREYNEQFF
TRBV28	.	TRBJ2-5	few	TGTGCCAGCGTGATTTCGGCGCGCGGAGGCCAAGAGACCCAGTACTTC	CASVISARGGQETQYF
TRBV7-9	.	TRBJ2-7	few	TGTGCCAGCAGCTTATTGGACAGTGAGCAGTACTTC	CASSLLDSEQYF
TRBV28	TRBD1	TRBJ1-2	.	TGTGCCAGCACCGGGGACAGGGGGATAAATGGCTACACCTTC	CASTGDRGINGYTF
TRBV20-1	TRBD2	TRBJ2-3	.	TGCAGTGCTACCACCGGGACTAGCGGGACAGATACGCAGTATTTT	CSATTGTSGTDTQYF
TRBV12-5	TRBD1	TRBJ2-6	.	TGTGCTAGCGTGAACAGGGGCGCTCTGGGGGCCAACGTCCTGACTTTC	CASVNRGALGANVLTF
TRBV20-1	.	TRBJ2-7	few	TGCAGTGCTAGAGATCTCCAGGGGCGCCCCTATGAGCAGTACTTC	CSARDLQGRPYEQYF
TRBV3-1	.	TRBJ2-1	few	TGTGCCAGCAGCCGGACCGCGAGCTCCTACAATGAGCAGTTCTTC	CASSRTASSYNEQFF
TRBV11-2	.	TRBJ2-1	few	TGTGCCAGCAGCCGTCGGATCCCCAATGAGCAGTTCTTC	CASSRRIPNEQFF
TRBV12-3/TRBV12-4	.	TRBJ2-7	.	TGTGCCAGCAGTGGGGCTGGGGGATACGAGCAGTACTTC	CASSGAGGYEQYF
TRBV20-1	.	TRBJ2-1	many	TGCAGTGCTAGAGATGGGCCTAGCGCTTACAATGAGCAGTTCTTC	CSARDGPSAYNEQFF
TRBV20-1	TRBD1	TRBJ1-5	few	TGCAGTGCTAGAGATGGGGAGACAGGGACCAAGGTCAATCAGCCCCAGCATTTT	CSARDGETGTKVNQPQHF
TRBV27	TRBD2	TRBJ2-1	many	TGTGCCAGCAGTTCGATCGGGACTAGCGGGATCTACAATGAGCAGTTCTTC	CASSSIGTSGIYNEQFF
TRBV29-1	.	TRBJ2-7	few	TGCAGCGTTGATTTCCGGGGCCGAGGTCCCTACGAGCAGTACTTC	CSVDFRGRGPYEQYF
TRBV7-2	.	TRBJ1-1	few	TGTGCCAGCAGCACCCCTGGGAACACTGAAGCTTTCTTT	CASSTPGNTEAFF
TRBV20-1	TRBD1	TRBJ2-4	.	TGCAGTGCTAGAGATTGGCAGGGGGCGGCCAAAAACATTCAGTACTTC	CSARDWQGAAKNIQYF
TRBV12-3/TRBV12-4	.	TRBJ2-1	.	TGTGCCAGCAGTTTAGACCAAGGGGATGAGCAGTTCTTC	CASSLDQGDEQFF